This TCR beta chain was captured in a study of blood T cell repertoires in COVID-19. The CDR3 covers 16 residues. Trimming took 6 bases from V and 2 from J, leaving 17 bases between them. CDR1 and CDR2 (germline): MDHEN, SYDVKM. In this sample, this clone turned up a few times. The assay was immunoSEQ multiplex PCR, and TCRdb's table has in-frame clones only and misses some. This sample carries 350,000 to 450,000 clones, roughly 85% of them seen once, and the ten largest clones take 3% to 4%. The sample comprised peripheral blood. The V and J genes are TRBV28 and TRBJ1-3; possibly TRBD1 for D (6 bases). This TCR derives from a woman in her late teens or twenties with acute or convalescent COVID-19. The chain's CDR3 is CASRLSSQGTGNTIYF. The CDR3 coding sequence is TGTGCCAGCAGGCTCTCCTCACAGGGTACTGGAAACACCATATATTTT.